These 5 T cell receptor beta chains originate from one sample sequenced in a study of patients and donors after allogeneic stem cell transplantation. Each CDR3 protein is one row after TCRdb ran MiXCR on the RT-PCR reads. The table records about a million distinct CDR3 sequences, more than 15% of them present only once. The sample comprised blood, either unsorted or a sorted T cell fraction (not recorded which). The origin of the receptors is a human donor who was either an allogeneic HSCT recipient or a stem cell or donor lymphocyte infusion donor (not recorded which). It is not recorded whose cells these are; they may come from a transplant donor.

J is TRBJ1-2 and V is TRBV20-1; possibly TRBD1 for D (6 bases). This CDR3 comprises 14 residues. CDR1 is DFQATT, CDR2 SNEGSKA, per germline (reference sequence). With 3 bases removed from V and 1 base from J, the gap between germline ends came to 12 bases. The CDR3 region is CSARELDSNYGYTF. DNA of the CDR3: TGCAGTGCTAGGGAGCTGGACAGTAACTATGGCTACACCTTC.

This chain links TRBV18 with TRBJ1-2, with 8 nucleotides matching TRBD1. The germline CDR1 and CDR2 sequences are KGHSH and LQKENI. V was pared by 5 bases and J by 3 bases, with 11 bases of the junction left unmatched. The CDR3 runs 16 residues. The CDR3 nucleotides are TGTGCCAGCTCAGCGGCTTCAGGGGGCACCTACTATGGCTACACCTTC. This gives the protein CASSAASGGTYYGYTF. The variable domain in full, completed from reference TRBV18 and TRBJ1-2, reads NAGVMQNPRHLVRRRGQEARLRCSPMKGHSHVYWYRQLPEEGLKFMVYLQKENIIDESGMPKERFSAEFPKEGPSILRIQQVVRGDSAAYFCASSAASGGTYYGYTFGSGTRLTVV.

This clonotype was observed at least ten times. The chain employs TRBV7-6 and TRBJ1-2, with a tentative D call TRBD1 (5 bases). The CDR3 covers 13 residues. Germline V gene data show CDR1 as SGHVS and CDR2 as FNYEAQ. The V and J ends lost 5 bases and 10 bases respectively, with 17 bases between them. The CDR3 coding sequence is TGTGCCAGCAGCCGTTATGAAGGGGACGTCTACACCTTC. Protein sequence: CASSRYEGDVYTF.

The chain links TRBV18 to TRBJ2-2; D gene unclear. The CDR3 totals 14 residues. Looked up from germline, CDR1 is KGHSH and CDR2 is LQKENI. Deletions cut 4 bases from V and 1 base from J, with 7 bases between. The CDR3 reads CASSRKGNTGELFF. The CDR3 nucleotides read TGTGCCAGCTCACGAAAAGGGAACACCGGGGAGCTGTTTTTT.

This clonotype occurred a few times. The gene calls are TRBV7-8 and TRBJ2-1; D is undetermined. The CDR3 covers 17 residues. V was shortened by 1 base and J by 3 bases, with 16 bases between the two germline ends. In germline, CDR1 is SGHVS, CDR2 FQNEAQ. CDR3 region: CASSLGRWREDYNEQFF. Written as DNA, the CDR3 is TGTGCCAGCAGCTTAGGTCGGTGGAGAGAAGACTACAATGAGCAGTTCTTC.